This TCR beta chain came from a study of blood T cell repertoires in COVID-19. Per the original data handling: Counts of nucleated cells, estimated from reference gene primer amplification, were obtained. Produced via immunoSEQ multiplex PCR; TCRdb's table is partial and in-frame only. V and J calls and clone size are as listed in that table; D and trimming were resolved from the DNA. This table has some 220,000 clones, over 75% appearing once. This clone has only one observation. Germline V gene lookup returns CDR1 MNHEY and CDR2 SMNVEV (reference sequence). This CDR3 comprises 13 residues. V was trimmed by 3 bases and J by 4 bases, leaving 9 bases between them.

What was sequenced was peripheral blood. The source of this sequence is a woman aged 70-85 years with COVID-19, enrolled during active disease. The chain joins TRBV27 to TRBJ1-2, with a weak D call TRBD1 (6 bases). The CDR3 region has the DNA TGTGCCAGCAGTTTGCAGGGGACCTATGGCTACACCTTC. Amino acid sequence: CASSLQGTYGYTF.